The 29 T cell receptor beta chains below all came from one sample that was sequenced in a study of beta chain features in type 1 diabetes (dated by TCRdb to 2016 to 2018). Libraries came from the immunoSEQ multiplex PCR assay. The High Capacity cDNA Reverse Transcription Kit was used to reverse transcribe all of the isolated RNA, meaning that expressed TCRB transcripts were what got sequenced. Imported from immuneACCESS, the table was reduced by TCRdb to in-frame sequences with V and J called. These copies leave out some clones; in studies compared against another copy, an unresolved V gene accounts for under half, and the cause of the remainder is not known. In all, the sample holds about 330,000 clones, and roughly 11% of those were seen once. Together, the top ten hold approximately 0.016% of the sample. The specimen sequenced was naive CD4+ T cells from blood. What this sample's cell subset or site label stands for: true naive CD4+ T cells. The source is a woman between 25 and 40 years old in good health.

The chain carries TRBV29-1 and TRBJ2-5; 7 bases map to TRBD1. V shed 6 bases, J shed 4 bases, and the junction held 11 bases outside the gene matches. Germline CDR1 reads SQVTM; CDR2 reads ANQGSEA. CDR3 size: 14 residues. Here the CDR3 DNA reads TGCAGCGTCCAACGACAGGGATTAAGAGAGACCCAGTACTTC. Translated: CSVQRQGLRETQYF.

The chain links TRBV29-1 to TRBJ2-3; 7 bases are shared with TRBD2. CDR3 length: 16 residues. Unmatched junction bases numbered 13, after V lost 3 bases and J lost 4 bases. Germline loops: CDR1 SQVTM, CDR2 ANQGSEA. The CDR3, as DNA: TGCAGCGTTGACGGAGCCAGCGGGATAGTCGCAGATACGCAGTATTTT. It is translated as CSVDGASGIVADTQYF.

The rearrangement links TRBV6-6 to TRBJ1-2; a possible D gene is TRBD1 (6 bases). Per the germline V gene, CDR1 is MNHNY and CDR2 is SVGAGI (reference sequence). The CDR3 consists of 15 residues. The V end was cut by 4 bases, the J end by 0 bases, with 12 bases between. The CDR3, as DNA: TGTGCCAGCAGTTCCCGGGACACGGCTAACTATGGCTACACCTTC. Its protein is CASSSRDTANYGYTF.

This clone came up a few times. This chain uses TRBV5-1 with TRBJ2-1; 8 bases agree with TRBD1. J gave up 10 bases and V 6 bases, and 9 bases lay outside the gene matches. The CDR3 consists of 13 residues. CDR1 is SGHRS and CDR2 is YFSETQ in the germline V gene. The CDR3, as DNA: TGCGCCAGCAACGACCAGGGGGCTGTCGAGCAGTTCTTC. Translation: CASNDQGAVEQFF. Supplemented by reference TRBV5-1 and TRBJ2-1, the full variable domain reads KAGVTQTPRYLIKTRGQQVTLSCSPISGHRSVSWYQQTPGQGLQFLFEYFSETQRNKGNFPGRFSGRQFSNSRSEMNVSTLELGDSALYLCASNDQGAVEQFFGPGTRLTVL.

This clone was counted only a few times. The chain carries TRBV5-1 and TRBJ2-7, with 7 bases fitting TRBD2. Trimming removed 2 bases from V and 3 bases from J; junction bases left unmatched: 8. This CDR3 contains 15 residues. The germline CDR1 and CDR2 sequences are SGHRS and YFSETQ. The chain's CDR3 is CASSFDGGSSYEQYF. Here the CDR3 DNA reads TGCGCCAGCAGCTTTGACGGCGGGAGTAGCTACGAGCAGTACTTC. The full variable domain, its missing parts supplied by reference TRBV5-1 and TRBJ2-7, is KAGVTQTPRYLIKTRGQQVTLSCSPISGHRSVSWYQQTPGQGLQFLFEYFSETQRNKGNFPGRFSGRQFSNSRSEMNVSTLELGDSALYLCASSFDGGSSYEQYFGPGTRLTVT.

This clone has just a few counts. The V and J genes are TRBV18 and TRBJ1-5, with TRBD1 identical over 7 bases. There are 15 residues in the CDR3. From germline, CDR1 is KGHSH and CDR2 LQKENI. The V gene end was trimmed by 2 bases and the J gene end by 3 bases; junction bases not matched to a gene: 4. The CDR3 reads CASSPTTGLNQPQHF. CDR3 DNA sequence: TGTGCCAGCTCACCAACGACAGGGCTCAATCAGCCCCAGCATTTT.

This clone turned up a few times. This rearrangement joins TRBV20-1 to TRBJ2-7; 9 bases map to TRBD2. Germline CDR1 reads DFQATT; CDR2 reads SNEGSKA (reference sequence). The CDR3 runs 11 residues. V lost 6 bases, J lost 7 bases, and 4 bases stayed unmatched. CDR3 in DNA: TGCAGTGCGGCGGGGGGGCTTGAGCAGTACTTC. It yields the protein CSAAGGLEQYF.

The chain carries TRBV18 and TRBJ1-1, with TRBD1 matching over 10 bases. The CDR3 is 15 residues long. Germline V gene data show CDR1 as KGHSH and CDR2 as LQKENI. Germline trimming cut 1 base from V and 3 bases from J; bases unmatched to any gene: 2. CDR3 nucleotide sequence: TGTGCCAGCTCACCACGCGGACAGGGGGACACTGAAGCTTTCTTT. Its protein is CASSPRGQGDTEAFF.

V is TRBV28 and J is TRBJ2-7; TRBD1 might be the D (6 bases). Trimming took 8 bases from V and 2 from J, leaving 10 bases between them. Germline loops: CDR1 MDHEN, CDR2 SYDVKM. This CDR3 comprises 12 residues. Written as DNA, the CDR3 is TGTGCCAGCCGATCAGGGGCCTACGAGCAGTACTTC. It codes for CASRSGAYEQYF. Combining the CDR3 with reference TRBV28 and TRBJ2-7 gives the whole variable domain DVKVTQSSRYLVKRTGEKVFLECVQDMDHENMFWYRQDPGLGLRLIYFSYDVKMKEKGDIPEGYSVSREKKERFSLILESASTNQTSMYLCASRSGAYEQYFGPGTRLTVT.

The V and J genes are TRBV6-6 and TRBJ2-1, with 7 bases fitting TRBD2. CDR3 size: 14 residues. Losses at the gene ends were 3 bases for V and 4 bases for J; bases not matched to a gene: 3. Per the germline V gene, CDR1 is MNHNY and CDR2 is SVGAGI (reference sequence). The DNA for the CDR3 is TGTGCCAGCAGTTATGGGGAGGGGTACAATGAGCAGTTCTTC. Its translation: CASSYGEGYNEQFF.

The CDR3 sequence is CASRPDTNSNQPQHF. CDR3 coding DNA: TGTGCCAGCAGGCCGGACACCAATAGCAATCAGCCCCAGCATTTT. The V and J genes are TRBV6-6 and TRBJ1-5; D might be TRBD1 (5 bases). With 6 bases removed from V and 0 bases from J, the gap between germline ends came to 12 bases. The germline gives CDR1 MNHNY, CDR2 SVGAGI (reference sequence). The CDR3 loop spans 15 amino acids.

The rearrangement uses TRBV30 and TRBJ2-3, with no clear D. V was clipped by 5 bases and J by 1 base, with 7 bases between them. CDR1 and CDR2 (germline): GTSNPN, SVGIG (reference sequence). The CDR3 runs 12 residues. In DNA, the CDR3 is TGTGCCTGGGAGGCGGGCACAGATACGCAGTATTTT. Protein product: CAWEAGTDTQYF.

As DNA, the CDR3 is TGTGCCAGCAGCTTTGCCGAAGCGGGCCAAAATGAGCAGTTCTTC. Its translation: CASSFAEAGQNEQFF. The chain employs TRBV5-4 and TRBJ2-1; D is perhaps TRBD2 (6 bases). In germline, CDR1 is SGHNT, CDR2 YYREEE (reference sequence). This CDR3 region has 15 residues. V lost 2 bases and J lost 7, with 16 bases in between.

This chain links TRBV28 with TRBJ2-7; TRBD2 matches at 11 bases. Germline V gene sequence: CDR1 MDHEN, CDR2 SYDVKM. V trimming: 5 bases; J trimming: 5 bases; junction bases outside the gene matches: 8. This CDR3 contains 15 residues. CDR3 bases: TGTGCCAGCAGTCAAATAGCGGGAGGGGCCCACGAGCAGTACTTC. Amino acids: CASSQIAGGAHEQYF.

V is TRBV9 and J is TRBJ1-4; D is perhaps TRBD1 (6 bases). The V gene lost 0 bases and the J gene lost 8 bases, with 11 bases spanning the gap. The CDR3 has 14 amino acids. Germline lookup yields CDR1 SGDLS and CDR2 YYNGEE. The DNA for the CDR3 is TGTGCCAGCAGCGTAGGGGGGCGCGACGAAAAACTGTTTTTT. It translates to CASSVGGRDEKLFF.

This chain connects TRBV18 to TRBJ2-5; the D gene is possibly TRBD2 (5 bases). The V gene lost 4 bases and the J gene lost 5 bases, with 11 bases spanning the gap. There are 13 residues in the CDR3. CDR1 is KGHSH and CDR2 is LQKENI in the germline V gene. CDR3 sequence reads: CASSQPGGETQYF. CDR3 DNA sequence: TGTGCCAGCTCACAGCCGGGCGGGGAGACCCAGTACTTC.

The chain links TRBV28 to TRBJ1-1; tentatively, D is TRBD1 (5 bases). CDR1 MDHEN and CDR2 SYDVKM come from the germline V gene. This CDR3 is 13 amino acids long. The CDR3 loop reads CEVGGRRPPEAFF. The CDR3 DNA reads as TGTGAGGTGGGGGGACGGAGACCTCCTGAAGCTTTCTTT.

This clone was found a few times. The V gene is TRBV25-1, the J gene TRBJ2-7; 10 nucleotides align to TRBD1. From germline, CDR1 is MGHDK and CDR2 SYGVNS. The CDR3 consists of 16 residues. The J segment lost 6 bases and the V segment lost 1 base, leaving 9 bases of the junction unmatched. The DNA of the CDR3 is TGTGCCAGCAGTGAATCTAGTGGGACAGGGGCCTCCGAGCAGTACTTC. It is translated as CASSESSGTGASEQYF.

The chain couples TRBV7-2 to TRBJ2-7; weak D call: TRBD2 (7 bases). Germline CDR1 SGHTA, CDR2 FQGNSA. The V end lost 0 bases, the J end lost 3 bases, and 12 bases lay between the germline ends. The CDR3 consists of 15 residues. This CDR3 is CASSLAGGANYEQYF. CDR3 bases: TGTGCCAGCAGCTTAGCGGGGGGGGCGAACTACGAGCAGTACTTC.

V and J are TRBV4-3 and TRBJ2-1; TRBD2 agrees at 9 bases. V shed 0 bases, J shed 8 bases, and the junction held 8 bases outside the gene matches. There are 16 residues in the CDR3. Germline V gene data show CDR1 as LGHNA and CDR2 as YSLEER. The CDR3 region has the DNA TGCGCCAGCAGCCAAGATGGTTCTAGCGGGAAGCATGAGCAGTTCTTC. This translates into CASSQDGSSGKHEQFF.

In this sample, this clone turned up a few times. This chain uses TRBV18 with TRBJ2-1; 14 positions agree with TRBD2. Germline lookup yields CDR1 KGHSH and CDR2 LQKENI. The CDR3 has 20 amino acids. The V segment lost 0 bases and the J segment 0 bases; nucleotides outside the gene matches: 7. Written as DNA, the CDR3 is TGTGCCAGCTCACCACCGGGACTAGCGGGAGACCCGGGCTCCTACAATGAGCAGTTCTTC. Translation: CASSPPGLAGDPGSYNEQFF.

This clone turned up a few times. The rearrangement links TRBV28 to TRBJ1-5, with D perhaps TRBD1 (5 bases). The germline V gene has CDR1 MDHEN and CDR2 SYDVKM. The CDR3 loop spans 12 amino acids. V gave up 11 bases and J gave up 6 bases, with 14 bases separating them. The chain's CDR3 is CAGRGTGQPQHF. CDR3 nucleotide sequence: TGTGCCGGAAGGGGAACGGGTCAGCCCCAGCATTTT. Full variable domain (outside the CDR3, taken from reference TRBV28 and TRBJ1-5): DVKVTQSSRYLVKRTGEKVFLECVQDMDHENMFWYRQDPGLGLRLIYFSYDVKMKEKGDIPEGYSVSREKKERFSLILESASTNQTSMYLCAGRGTGQPQHFGDGTRLSIL.

In this sample, this clone turned up a few times. The J gene is TRBJ1-4, the V gene TRBV4-3; D gene unclear. V was pared by 0 bases and J by 4 bases, with 12 bases between. Germline V gives CDR1 LGHNA, CDR2 YSLEER. CDR3 length: 16 amino acids. The CDR3 loop reads CASSQELVSFNEKLFF. The CDR3, as DNA: TGCGCCAGCAGCCAAGAGCTAGTCAGTTTTAATGAAAAACTGTTTTTT.

This clone was observed many times. This sequence joins TRBV4-2 and TRBJ2-6, with D perhaps TRBD1 (5 bases). Germline V gene data show CDR1 as LGHNA and CDR2 as YNFKEQ. Trimming took 3 bases from V and 0 from J, leaving 15 bases between them. CDR3 length: 18 amino acids. CDR3 in DNA: TGTGCCAGCAGCCATACAGGCGTCGGAAACTCTGGGGCCAACGTCCTGACTTTC. Protein: CASSHTGVGNSGANVLTF.

The gene calls are TRBV5-4 and TRBJ2-4; weak D call: TRBD2 (7 bases). Germline CDR1 is SGHNT and CDR2 is YYREEE (reference sequence). The CDR3 is 15 amino acids. The V and J ends lost 4 bases and 3 bases respectively, with 14 bases between them. The CDR3 nucleotides are TGTGCCAGCAGCCCAGGGGCGGGGGACAAAAACATTCAGTACTTC. It encodes CASSPGAGDKNIQYF.

This clone has just a few counts. The J gene is TRBJ2-7, the V gene TRBV15; no definite D call. The CDR3 loop spans 14 amino acids. V gave up 1 base and J gave up 6 bases, with 13 bases separating them. Germline V gives CDR1 LNHNV, CDR2 YYDKDF (reference sequence). CDR3 sequence (DNA): TGTGCCACCAGCAGAGCCAAAACCTACAGCGAGCAGTACTTC. It encodes CATSRAKTYSEQYF.

V and J are TRBV6-6 and TRBJ1-2; 10 nucleotides align to TRBD1. The CDR3 is made up of 14 amino acids. Trimming removed 5 bases from V and 4 bases from J; junction bases left unmatched: 4. From germline, CDR1 is MNHNY and CDR2 SVGAGI (reference sequence). The CDR3 region has the DNA TGTGCCAGCAGTCGACAGGGGGCGGGCTATGGCTACACCTTC. This sequence encodes CASSRQGAGYGYTF.

V gene TRBV9 combines with J gene TRBJ2-3, with D perhaps matching TRBD2 (5 bases). The CDR3 runs 16 residues. Trimming removed 4 bases at V and 6 bases at J, with 21 bases between. From germline, CDR1 is SGDLS and CDR2 YYNGEE. The CDR3 protein is CASSPGGRPFSDTQYF. The DNA of the CDR3 is TGTGCCAGCAGCCCAGGAGGTAGACCTTTTTCGGATACGCAGTATTTT.

This clone appeared many times. This same CDR3 is encoded by further DNA sequences in the sample. The V call is TRBV9, the J call TRBJ2-2; D perhaps matches TRBD2 (6 bases). Germline CDR1 is SGDLS and CDR2 is YYNGEE. Trimming stripped 5 bases from V and 2 bases from J, with 10 bases between. The CDR3 is 14 residues long. CDR3 nucleotides: TGTGCCAGCAGAGGTAGCGGTAACACCGGGGAGCTGTTTTTT. Amino acid sequence: CASRGSGNTGELFF.